A selection of T cell receptor beta chains follows, all from one sample in a study of T cell responses to AZD1222 COVID-19 vaccine. Some clones are missing from TCRdb's copy, which holds only in-frame ones; the method was immunoSEQ multiplex PCR. This table has over 150,000 clones, about 91% appearing once. The sequences come from peripheral blood, collected on day 0 of MenACWY control vaccination. All receptors derive from an adult in good health. The CDR3 runs from the conserved cysteine through the conserved F or W. D genes are given only for firm matches. Clone size is stated in some rows and not others, as once, few, many or a class when expanded.

J gene,V gene,clone size,D gene,CDR3 DNA,CDR3 protein
TRBJ1-1,TRBV19,NA,NA,TGTGCCAGTAGGGGTTACACCGGCAGACTACAAAACACTGAAGCTTTCTTT,CASRGYTGRLQNTEAFF
TRBJ1-1,TRBV7-9,NA,NA,TGTGCCAGCAGCTTAGCTCCCCCGGGGTGGGGGGGAGAAGCTTTCTTT,CASSLAPPGWGGEAFF
TRBJ2-3,TRBV6-1,NA,TRBD1,TGTGCCAGCAGTGACTTCTTCCCGGGACAGGTCCTGACAGATACGCAGTATTTT,CASSDFFPGQVLTDTQYF
TRBJ2-7,TRBV7-9,NA,NA,TGTGCCAGCAGCTTAGGAAGGCAGACTACCTACGAGCAGTACTTC,CASSLGRQTTYEQYF
TRBJ1-4,TRBV7-2,NA,NA,TGTGCCAGCAGCTCAGACCCCGGAACCCTTGTACCGAATGAAAAACTGTTTTTT,CASSSDPGTLVPNEKLFF
TRBJ2-3,TRBV19,NA,TRBD1,TGTGCCAGTAGTATCTCAACCGGGACAGGGGCTGATACGCAGTATTTT,CASSISTGTGADTQYF
TRBJ1-2,TRBV29-1,NA,TRBD1,TGCAGCGTTGAAGATCCTCCCGGGGGACAGGGCCATGGCTACACCTTC,CSVEDPPGGQGHGYTF
TRBJ1-3,TRBV9,NA,TRBD1,TGTGCCAGCAGCGCAGGGGGCCCTGGAAACACCATATATTTT,CASSAGGPGNTIYF
TRBJ2-7,TRBV27,NA,NA,TGTGCCAGCAGTTTATATCCAGAGCCGAGATCCGAGCAGTACTTC,CASSLYPEPRSEQYF
TRBJ1-3,TRBV6-5,NA,TRBD1,TGTGCCAGCCGACAGGGAGGAAACACCATATATTTT,CASRQGGNTIYF
TRBJ2-5,TRBV3-1/TRBV3-2,NA,TRBD2,TGTGCCAGCAGCCGAAATAGCGGGAGGGTTGGAGAGACCCAGTACTTC,CASSRNSGRVGETQYF
TRBJ2-7,TRBV7-2,NA,NA,TGTGCCAGCAGCTTAGCGCAGGGCGCGGGTAAGCACTTC,CASSLAQGAGKHF
TRBJ1-1,TRBV16,NA,NA,TGTGCCAGCAGCCAAATAGGGCTCAATACTGAAGCTTTCTTT,CASSQIGLNTEAFF
TRBJ2-1,TRBV2,NA,NA,TGTGCCAGCCCGACCGTCAATGAGCAGTTCTTC,CASPTVNEQFF
TRBJ2-3,TRBV28,NA,TRBD2,TGTGCCAGCTCCGGGACTAGCGGGAGTTGGGGCACAGATACGCAGTATTTT,CASSGTSGSWGTDTQYF
TRBJ2-7,TRBV19,NA,TRBD1,TGTGCCAGTAGTATAGAAGTGGGACAGGGGATCGACGAGCAGTACTTC,CASSIEVGQGIDEQYF
TRBJ2-7,TRBV27,NA,NA,TGTGCCAGCAGCCCAAGACGGGCGGACCCGGGCCAAGAGCAGTACTTC,CASSPRRADPGQEQYF
TRBJ2-1,TRBV6-5,NA,NA,TGTGCCACCAACAAGGGCAGGTCCAATGAGCAGTTCTTC,CATNKGRSNEQFF
TRBJ2-1,TRBV28,NA,TRBD1,TGTGCCAGCAGCTTCGACAGGGACCAGTTCTTC,CASSFDRDQFF
TRBJ2-3,TRBV4-2,NA,TRBD2,TGTGCCAGCAGCCCCGCGGGGGGCCCAGATACGCAGTATTTT,CASSPAGGPDTQYF
TRBJ2-3,TRBV10-1,NA,NA,TGCGCCAGCAGGGACTCCACAGATACGCAGTATTTT,CASRDSTDTQYF
TRBJ2-5,TRBV7-8,NA,NA,TGTGCCAGCAGCTTCCTACTGTTGCCCCAAGAGACCCAGTACTTC,CASSFLLLPQETQYF
TRBJ1-1,TRBV7-9,NA,NA,TGTGCCAGCAGCTTTGGAGGGGCAGACACTGAAGCTTTCTTT,CASSFGGADTEAFF
TRBJ1-2,TRBV25-1,NA,NA,TGTGCCAGCAGCCGGGGGGCAGATGGCTACACCTTC,CASSRGADGYTF
TRBJ1-3,TRBV5-6,NA,NA,TGTGCCAGCAGCCGCGCCCTGATCGCTGGAAACACCATATATTTT,CASSRALIAGNTIYF
TRBJ1-5,TRBV2,NA,TRBD1,TGTGCCAGCAGTGTAACGGGACAGAATAGCAATCAGCCCCAGCATTTT,CASSVTGQNSNQPQHF
TRBJ2-7,TRBV18,NA,TRBD1,TGTGCCAGCTCACCATACGGGACAGGGGGAAACGAGCAGTACTTC,CASSPYGTGGNEQYF
TRBJ2-7,TRBV3-1/TRBV3-2,NA,TRBD1,TGTGCCAGCAGCTACGGGACAGGGGTCTACGAGCAGTACTTC,CASSYGTGVYEQYF
TRBJ1-6,TRBV28,NA,NA,TGTGCCAGCAGTTTACCTGGGAATTCACCCCTCCACTTT,CASSLPGNSPLHF
TRBJ1-3,TRBV30,NA,NA,TGTGCCTGGTGGGGGGGGCGCTCTGGAAACACCATATATTTT,CAWWGGRSGNTIYF
TRBJ2-1,TRBV5-5,NA,TRBD1,TGTGCCAGCAGCCTCGGACCAGGGGGCCCGAGGGTCAATGAGCAGTTCTTC,CASSLGPGGPRVNEQFF
TRBJ1-2,TRBV3-1/TRBV3-2,NA,TRBD1,TGTGCCAGCAGCCGCGGACAGGGGGCCGGCTATGGCTACACCTTC,CASSRGQGAGYGYTF
TRBJ1-1,TRBV18,once,NA,TGTGCCAGCTCACCATCAGACAAGAACACTGAAGCTTTCTTT,CASSPSDKNTEAFF
TRBJ1-2,TRBV6-4,NA,TRBD1,TGTGCCAGCAGTGCGACAGGGGTCGATGGCTACACCTTC,CASSATGVDGYTF
TRBJ2-1,TRBV27,NA,NA,TGTGCCAGCAGTCAGAGACTCGGCTCCTACAATGAGCAGTTCTTC,CASSQRLGSYNEQFF
TRBJ2-1,TRBV4-2,once,TRBD2,TGTGCCAGCAGACCCGGACTAGCGGGAGGCCCCTACAATGAGCAGTTCTTC,CASRPGLAGGPYNEQFF
TRBJ1-2,TRBV27,NA,NA,TGTGCCAGCAGTTCCAGGCGGCTTCATGGCTACACCTTC,CASSSRRLHGYTF
TRBJ2-1,TRBV19,NA,NA,TGTGCCAGTAGCCGCGGCCGCAGCTCCTACAATGAGCAGTTCTTC,CASSRGRSSYNEQFF
TRBJ2-5,TRBV4-3,NA,TRBD1,TGCGCCAGCAGCCAGGGGGCCGCCGGACAGGGACGCCAAGAGACCCAGTACTTC,CASSQGAAGQGRQETQYF
TRBJ2-1,TRBV7-3,NA,NA,TGTGCCAGCAGCCCTGGACACTACAATGAGCAGTTCTTC,CASSPGHYNEQFF
TRBJ1-1,TRBV27,NA,TRBD1,TGTGCCAGCAGTGGCCGGGACAGGGCTTGGGAAGCTTTCTTT,CASSGRDRAWEAFF
TRBJ2-1,TRBV18,NA,TRBD2,TGTGCCAGCTCACCCGAGCGACTAGCGGGAGGCCTTGCTGATAATGAGCAGTTCTTC,CASSPERLAGGLADNEQFF
TRBJ2-2,TRBV5-8,NA,TRBD1,TGTGCCAGCAGCCGTGGACAGGGGGCTGGGGAGCTGTTTTTT,CASSRGQGAGELFF
TRBJ2-5,TRBV5-6,NA,NA,TGTGCCAGCAGCCCCATGGGGTTTGGCTTAGAGACCCAGTACTTC,CASSPMGFGLETQYF
TRBJ2-7,TRBV4-1,NA,TRBD2,TGCGCCAGCAGCCAGCCTACTAGCGGGAGGCCTTACGAGCAGTACTTC,CASSQPTSGRPYEQYF
TRBJ2-3,TRBV24-1,once,TRBD2,TGTGCCACCAGTGATTCCGGACTAGCGAGTAGGGCAGATACGCAGTATTTT,CATSDSGLASRADTQYF
TRBJ1-2,TRBV27,NA,NA,TGTGCCAGCAGTTCCTCCCCGACAGTTTATGGCTACACCTTC,CASSSSPTVYGYTF
TRBJ2-3,TRBV7-2,NA,NA,TGTGCCAGCAGCTTAGTTTTCAGAGATACGCAGTATTTT,CASSLVFRDTQYF
TRBJ2-5,TRBV15,NA,NA,TGTGCCACCAGCAGAGCCCAGCAAGAGACCCAGTACTTC,CATSRAQQETQYF
TRBJ1-5,TRBV3-1/TRBV3-2,NA,NA,TGTGCCAGCAGCCAAGATAAGAATCAGCCCCAGCATTTT,CASSQDKNQPQHF
TRBJ2-1,TRBV27,NA,TRBD1,TGTGCCAGCAGTTCTCTACCACAGGGGACGTACAATGAGCAGTTCTTC,CASSSLPQGTYNEQFF
TRBJ2-5,TRBV2,NA,NA,TGTGCCAGCCGGGCCCCTCTCGGAGAGACCCAGTACTTC,CASRAPLGETQYF
TRBJ1-2,TRBV9,NA,NA,TGTGCCAGCAGCGTACTGAGGACAGATGGCTACACCTTC,CASSVLRTDGYTF
TRBJ2-7,TRBV27,once,NA,TGTGCCAGCAGTTTAGGCAGGCGTTCTTACGAGCAGTACTTC,CASSLGRRSYEQYF
TRBJ1-4,TRBV10-2,NA,TRBD1,TGCGCCAGCAGTGGGACAGGGAGTCCAAAACTGTTTTTT,CASSGTGSPKLFF
TRBJ1-1,TRBV5-1,NA,NA,TGCGCCAGCAGCCCCCGGTGGGGGAAAGTGAACACTGAAGCTTTCTTT,CASSPRWGKVNTEAFF
TRBJ2-3,TRBV4-2,NA,NA,TGTGCCAGCAGCCAAGGAACGGGGACTTTCACAGATACGCAGTATTTT,CASSQGTGTFTDTQYF
TRBJ1-2,TRBV19,NA,NA,TGTGCCAGTAGTGTCCAACAGGGTGGGTATGGCTACACCTTC,CASSVQQGGYGYTF
TRBJ1-1,TRBV2,NA,NA,TGTGCCAACCCGAGGGGGGTCACTGAAGCTTTCTTT,CANPRGVTEAFF
TRBJ2-2,TRBV11-3,once,NA,TGTGCCAGCAGTCCACCAGGGATTTCGACCGGGGAGCTGTTTTTT,CASSPPGISTGELFF